The 3 T cell receptor beta chains reported below all come from one sample, sequenced in a study of blood T cell repertoires in COVID-19. Clones were read by immunoSEQ multiplex PCR, and TCRdb kept only the in-frame ones, dropping some. The table lists 170,000 or so clones, 65% to 85% of them singletons. Material: peripheral blood. These receptors were collected from a woman aged 55 to 70 with acute or convalescent COVID-19.

The chain carries TRBV28 and TRBJ1-5; 10 bases map to TRBD1. CDR1 MDHEN and CDR2 SYDVKM come from the germline V gene. V shed 5 bases, J shed 3 bases, and the junction held 7 bases outside the gene matches. The CDR3 loop spans 16 amino acids. CDR3 protein: CASSPGDRGNNQPQHF. The DNA of the CDR3 is TGTGCCAGCAGTCCCGGGGACAGGGGAAACAATCAGCCCCAGCATTTT.

V is TRBV11-2 and J is TRBJ1-2, with D tentatively TRBD1 (5 bases). CDR3 length equals 12 residues. Germline-derived CDR1 and CDR2 are SGHAT and FQNNGV. V lost 5 bases, J lost 5 bases, and 9 bases lay in between. The CDR3 nucleotides read TGTGCCAGCAGCGACGGGGGGTATGGCTACACCTTC. It codes for CASSDGGYGYTF.

DNA of the CDR3: TGTGCCAGCAGCTTGGTGGCTAGCGGGGGGAATGAGCAGTTCTTC. Translation: CASSLVASGGNEQFF. The rearrangement links TRBV5-4 to TRBJ2-1; 11 bases fit TRBD2. The CDR3 is 15 residues long. V was clipped by 0 bases and J by 7 bases; unmatched bases: 3. CDR1 is SGHNT, CDR2 YYREEE, per germline (reference sequence).